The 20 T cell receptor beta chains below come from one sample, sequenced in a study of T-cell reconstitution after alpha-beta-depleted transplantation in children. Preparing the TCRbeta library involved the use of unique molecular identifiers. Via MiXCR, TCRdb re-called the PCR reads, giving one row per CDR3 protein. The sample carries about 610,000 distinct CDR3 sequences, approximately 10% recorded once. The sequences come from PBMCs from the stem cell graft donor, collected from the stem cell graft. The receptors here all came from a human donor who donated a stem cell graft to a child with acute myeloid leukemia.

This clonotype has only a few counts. CDR3 DNA: TGCGCCAGCAGCTTGAAGGGGGGTACGGCGATGGGCTTCTACAATGAGCAGTTCTTC. Translated: CASSLKGGTAMGFYNEQFF. The chain couples TRBV5-1 to TRBJ2-1, with D possibly being TRBD1 or TRBD2 (6 bases each). Germline V gene lookup returns CDR1 SGHRS and CDR2 YFSETQ. The length of the CDR3 is 19 residues. V was shortened by 1 base and J by 3 bases, with 23 bases between the two germline ends. Combining the CDR3 with reference TRBV5-1 and TRBJ2-1 gives the whole variable domain KAGVTQTPRYLIKTRGQQVTLSCSPISGHRSVSWYQQTPGQGLQFLFEYFSETQRNKGNFPGRFSGRQFSNSRSEMNVSTLELGDSALYLCASSLKGGTAMGFYNEQFFGPGTRLTVL.

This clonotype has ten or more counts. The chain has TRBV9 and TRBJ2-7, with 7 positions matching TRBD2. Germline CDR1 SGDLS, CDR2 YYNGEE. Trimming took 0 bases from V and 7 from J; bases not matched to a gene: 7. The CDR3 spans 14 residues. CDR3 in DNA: TGTGCCAGCAGCGTAGAAGCGGGGACGGGGGAGCAGTACTTC. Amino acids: CASSVEAGTGEQYF.

The CDR3 region is CASSKRAAYEQYF. CDR3 DNA: TGTGCCAGCAGCAAGCGGGCGGCCTACGAGCAGTACTTC. This chain connects TRBV7-6 to TRBJ2-7; D is perhaps TRBD2 (6 bases). The CDR3 length is 13 residues. The V and J ends lost 5 bases and 2 bases respectively, with 10 bases between them. Germline V gene sequence: CDR1 SGHVS, CDR2 FNYEAQ.

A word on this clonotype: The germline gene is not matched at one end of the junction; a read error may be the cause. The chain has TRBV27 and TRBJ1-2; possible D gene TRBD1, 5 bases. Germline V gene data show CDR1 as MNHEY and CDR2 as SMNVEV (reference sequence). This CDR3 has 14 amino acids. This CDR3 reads CSSSFQGSISGYTF. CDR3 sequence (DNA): TGTTCCAGCAGTTTTCAGGGATCCATCAGTGGCTACACCTTC.

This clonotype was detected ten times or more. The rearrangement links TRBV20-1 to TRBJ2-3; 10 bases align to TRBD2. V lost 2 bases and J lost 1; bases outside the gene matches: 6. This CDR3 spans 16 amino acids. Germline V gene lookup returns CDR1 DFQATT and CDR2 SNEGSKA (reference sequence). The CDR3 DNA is TGCAGTGCTAGAAGCGGGAGGGAAGGAGGCACAGATACGCAGTATTTT. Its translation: CSARSGREGGTDTQYF.

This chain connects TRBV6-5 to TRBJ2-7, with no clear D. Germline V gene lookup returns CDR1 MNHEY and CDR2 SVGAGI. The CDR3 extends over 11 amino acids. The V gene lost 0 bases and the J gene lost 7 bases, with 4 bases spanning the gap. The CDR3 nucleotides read TGTGCCAGCAGTTACTCTCAGGAGCAGTACTTC. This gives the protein CASSYSQEQYF.

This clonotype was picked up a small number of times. This CDR3 reads CATSRERLAGGSPRSSEQYF. CDR3 in DNA: TGTGCCACCAGCAGAGAGCGACTAGCGGGAGGTTCTCCTAGGAGTTCGGAGCAGTACTTC. The chain joins TRBV15 to TRBJ2-7, with 13 bases that match TRBD2. This CDR3 spans 20 amino acids. Germline V gene lookup returns CDR1 LNHNV and CDR2 YYDKDF (reference sequence). J lost 7 bases, V lost 0 bases, and 18 bases had no gene match.

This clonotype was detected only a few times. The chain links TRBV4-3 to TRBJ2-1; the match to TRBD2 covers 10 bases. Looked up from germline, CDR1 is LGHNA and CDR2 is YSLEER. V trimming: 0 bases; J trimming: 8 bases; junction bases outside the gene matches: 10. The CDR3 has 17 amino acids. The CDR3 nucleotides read TGCGCCAGCAGCCAAGAGCGAGGGCTAGCGGGAGTGCATGAGCAGTTCTTC. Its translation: CASSQERGLAGVHEQFF.

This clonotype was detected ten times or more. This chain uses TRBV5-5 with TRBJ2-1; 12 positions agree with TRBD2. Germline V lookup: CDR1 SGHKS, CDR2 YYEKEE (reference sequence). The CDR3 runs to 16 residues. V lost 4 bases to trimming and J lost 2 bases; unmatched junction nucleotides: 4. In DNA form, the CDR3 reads TGTGCCAGCAGCCTAAGGACTAGCGGGGCCTACAATGAGCAGTTCTTC. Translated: CASSLRTSGAYNEQFF. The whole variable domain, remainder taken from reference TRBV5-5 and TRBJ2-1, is DAGVTQSPTHLIKTRGQQVTLRCSPISGHKSVSWYQQVLGQGPQFIFQYYEKEERGRGNFPDRFSARQFPNYSSELNVNALLLGDSALYLCASSLRTSGAYNEQFFGPGTRLTVL.

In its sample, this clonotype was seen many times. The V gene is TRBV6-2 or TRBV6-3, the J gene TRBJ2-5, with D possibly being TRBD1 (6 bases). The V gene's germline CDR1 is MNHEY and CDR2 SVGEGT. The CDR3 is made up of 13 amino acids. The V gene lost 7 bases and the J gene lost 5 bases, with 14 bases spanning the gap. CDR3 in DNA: TGTGCCAGCACAGGGGTTGTTCTGGAGACCCAGTACTTC. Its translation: CASTGVVLETQYF.

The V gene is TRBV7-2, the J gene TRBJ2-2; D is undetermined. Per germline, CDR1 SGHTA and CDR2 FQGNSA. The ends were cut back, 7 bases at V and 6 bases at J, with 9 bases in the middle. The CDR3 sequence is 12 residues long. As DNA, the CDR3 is TGTGCCAGCACCTTTAGATCCGGGGAGCTGTTTTTT. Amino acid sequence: CASTFRSGELFF.

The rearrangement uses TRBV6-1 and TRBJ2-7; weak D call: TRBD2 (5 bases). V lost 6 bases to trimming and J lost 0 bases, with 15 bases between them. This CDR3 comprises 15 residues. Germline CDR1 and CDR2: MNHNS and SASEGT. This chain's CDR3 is CASSTLFGSSYEQYF. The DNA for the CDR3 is TGTGCCAGCAGCACGCTTTTTGGGAGCTCCTACGAGCAGTACTTC.

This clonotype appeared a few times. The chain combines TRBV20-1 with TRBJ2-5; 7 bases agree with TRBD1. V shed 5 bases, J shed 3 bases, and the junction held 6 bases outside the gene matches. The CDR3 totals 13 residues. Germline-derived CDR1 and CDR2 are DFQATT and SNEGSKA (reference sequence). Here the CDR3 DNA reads TGCAGTGCTCCGGGACAGCGGAAAGAGACCCAGTACTTC. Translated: CSAPGQRKETQYF.

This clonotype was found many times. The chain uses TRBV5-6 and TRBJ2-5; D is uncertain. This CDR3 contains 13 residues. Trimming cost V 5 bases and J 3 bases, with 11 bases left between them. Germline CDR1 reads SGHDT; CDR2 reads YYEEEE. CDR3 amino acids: CASSTLVKETQYF. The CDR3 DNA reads TGTGCCAGCAGTACCCTCGTCAAAGAGACCCAGTACTTC.

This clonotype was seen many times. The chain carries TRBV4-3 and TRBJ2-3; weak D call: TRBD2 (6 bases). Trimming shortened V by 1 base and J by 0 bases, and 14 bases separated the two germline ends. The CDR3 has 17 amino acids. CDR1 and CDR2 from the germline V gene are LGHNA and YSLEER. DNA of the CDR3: TGCGCCAGCAGCCAAGTGAACCCTAGCGATAGCACAGATACGCAGTATTTT. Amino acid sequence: CASSQVNPSDSTDTQYF.

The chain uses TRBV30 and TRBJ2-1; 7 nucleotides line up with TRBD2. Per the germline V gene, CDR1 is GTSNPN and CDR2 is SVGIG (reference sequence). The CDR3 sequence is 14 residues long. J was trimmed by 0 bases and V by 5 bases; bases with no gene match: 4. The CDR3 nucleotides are TGTGCCTGGTATGGCGGGGGCTCCTACAATGAGCAGTTCTTC. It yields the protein CAWYGGGSYNEQFF. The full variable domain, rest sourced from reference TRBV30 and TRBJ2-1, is SQTIHQWPATLVQPVGSPLSLECTVEGTSNPNLYWYRQAAGRGLQLLFYSVGIGQISSEVPQNLSASRPQDRQFILSSKKLLLSDSGFYLCAWYGGGSYNEQFFGPGTRLTVL.

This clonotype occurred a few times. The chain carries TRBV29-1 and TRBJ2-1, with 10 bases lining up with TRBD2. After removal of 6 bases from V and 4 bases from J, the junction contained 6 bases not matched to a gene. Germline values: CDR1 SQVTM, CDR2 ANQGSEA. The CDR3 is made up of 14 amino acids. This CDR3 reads CSVTPSGGYNEQFF. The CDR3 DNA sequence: TGCAGCGTAACCCCTAGCGGGGGATACAATGAGCAGTTCTTC.

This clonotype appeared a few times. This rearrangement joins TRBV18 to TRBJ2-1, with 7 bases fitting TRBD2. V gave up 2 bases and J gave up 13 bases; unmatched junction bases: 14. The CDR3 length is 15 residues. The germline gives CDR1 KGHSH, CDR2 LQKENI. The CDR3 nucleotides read TGTGCCAGCTCACCAGAGGCTAGCGGTCTATGGGGACAGTTCTTC. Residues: CASSPEASGLWGQFF.

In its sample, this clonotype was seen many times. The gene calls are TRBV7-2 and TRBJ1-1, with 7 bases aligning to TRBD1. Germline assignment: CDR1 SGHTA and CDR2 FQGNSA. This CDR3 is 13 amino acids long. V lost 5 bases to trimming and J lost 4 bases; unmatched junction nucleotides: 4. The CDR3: CASSMTGSTEAFF. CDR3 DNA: TGTGCCAGCAGCATGACAGGGTCCACTGAAGCTTTCTTT.

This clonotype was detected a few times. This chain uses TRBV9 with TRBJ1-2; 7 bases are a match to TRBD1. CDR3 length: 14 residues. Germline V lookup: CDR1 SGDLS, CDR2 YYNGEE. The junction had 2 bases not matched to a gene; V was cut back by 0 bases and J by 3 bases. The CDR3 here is CASSVGGGYYGYTF. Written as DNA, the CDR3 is TGTGCCAGCAGCGTAGGAGGGGGCTACTATGGCTACACCTTC.